This entry lists 18 T cell receptor beta chains sequenced from one sample in a study of tumor-infiltrating lymphocytes in primary liver carcinoma. The source material, roughly 18-30 mg of unsorted bulk tissue, was used to co-extract RNA and DNA. A primer in the constant region served to generate TCR beta cDNA from 500 ng of total RNA. Employing slightly modified ARM-PCR, three nested multiplex PCR rounds were run, and these gave rise to the TCR beta libraries. Amplification in the first two PCR rounds was performed using TRBV1-TRBV30 forward primers and a C-beta reverse primer for 10 cycles each. MiXCR, run by TCRdb on the multiplex PCR reads, gives a single entry per CDR3 protein. The sample shows about 59,000 distinct CDR3 sequences, about two thirds of them seen only once. The sample comprised liver tumor tissue from sampling region 2. Noted subset: tumor region T2, inferior pole. The receptors were sampled from a man aged 40-50 years with primary liver carcinoma and hepatitis B virus infection.

As to this clonotype: The junction does not match germline at one end; this may be a read error. CDR3 DNA: TGTGCCAGCAGCGCCGGGGTTAGAGAGATTAATGAGCAGTCCTTC. Translating gives CASSAGVREINEQSF. The chain uses TRBV11-3 and TRBJ2-1, with D tentatively TRBD2 (5 bases). Germline V CDR1 and CDR2: SGHNT, YENEEA. This CDR3 is 15 amino acids long.

About this clonotype itself: At one end, the junction sequence differs from germline, possibly due to a read error. The rearrangement joins TRBV10-1 to TRBJ2-3; 7 nucleotides line up with TRBD1. Germline loops: CDR1 WNHNN, CDR2 SYGVQD (reference sequence). The CDR3 totals 13 residues. The CDR3 loop reads CASSVSGTDTQFF. The CDR3 DNA reads TGCGCCAGCAGTGTGTCTGGGACAGATACGCAGTTTTTT.

Comments on this clonotype: Germline is not matched at one junction end, which may reflect a read error. This chain uses TRBV4-2 with TRBJ1-1; a weak D match, TRBD1 (6 bases). This CDR3 is built from 16 residues. Germline V gene lookup returns CDR1 LGHNA and CDR2 YNFKEQ. The CDR3 sequence is CASSIFAQDGDTEVFF. The CDR3 DNA is TGTGCCAGCAGCATATTTGCCCAAGACGGGGACACTGAAGTTTTCTTT.

Comment on this clonotype: Possible read error: a much larger clone is one base away. Given the absence of the conserved phenylalanine or tryptophan at the CDR3 end, a read error is likely. V and J are TRBV11-2 and TRBJ2-7; TRBD2 agrees at 11 bases. The trim removed 2 bases at V and 6 bases at J, leaving 0 bases unmatched. Germline CDR1 reads SGHAT; CDR2 reads FQNNGV. The CDR3 sequence is 13 residues long. In DNA, the CDR3 is TGTGCCAGCAGCTTAACTAGCGGGAGCGAGCAGTACATC. Protein sequence: CASSLTSGSEQYI.

This clonotype showed up just a few times. One end of the junction varies from germline; a read error may be responsible. The genes are TRBV20-1 and TRBJ2-6; D might be TRBD1 (5 bases). Germline V gene lookup returns CDR1 DFQATT and CDR2 SNEGSKA (reference sequence). The length of the CDR3 is 17 residues. The CDR3 nucleotides are TGCAGTGCTAGGGCCGGGTCCCTCAGCTCTGGGGCCAACGTCCTGTCTTTC. Translation gives CSARAGSLSSGANVLSF.

With respect to this clonotype: One end of the junction varies from germline; a read error may be responsible. The V and J genes are TRBV25-1 and TRBJ1-2; D ambiguous. Per the germline V gene, CDR1 is MGHDK and CDR2 is SYGVNS. CDR3 size: 14 residues. CDR3 nucleotide sequence: TGTGCCAGCAGTGGTAGTGCGGGCTATTATGGCTGCCCCTTC. Residues: CASSGSAGYYGCPF.

This rearrangement joins TRBV6-5 to TRBJ2-1, with 9 bases identical to TRBD2. With V trimmed by 9 bases and J by 8 bases, 20 bases remained unmatched. Germline values: CDR1 MNHEY, CDR2 SVGAGI. The CDR3 is 17 amino acids. The CDR3 nucleotides are TGTGCCAGTAGTAACCAGGCTAGCGGGAATCTCTTGGATGAGCAGTTCTTC. This gives the protein CASSNQASGNLLDEQFF.

This clonotype was recorded only once. The germline gene is not matched at one end of the junction; a read error may be the cause. The chain joins TRBV9 to TRBJ2-7, with 8 bases identical to TRBD1. Germline V lookup: CDR1 SGDLS, CDR2 YYNGEE. This CDR3 comprises 14 residues. DNA for the CDR3: TGTGCCAGCCGCCTCGGACAGGGTCCCTACGAGCTGTACTTC. The encoded protein is CASRLGQGPYELYF.

This clonotype came up once. The gene calls are TRBV11-2 and TRBJ1-2; a possible D gene is TRBD1 (6 bases). V gave up 5 bases and J gave up 6 bases, with 13 bases separating them. CDR3 length: 13 amino acids. Germline assignment: CDR1 SGHAT and CDR2 FQNNGV. This chain's CDR3 is CASSPQGSHGYTF. For the CDR3, the DNA is TGTGCCAGCAGCCCACAGGGTAGCCATGGCTACACCTTC.

A remark on this clonotype: The final CDR3 position lacks the conserved phenylalanine or tryptophan, pointing to a likely read error. This chain uses TRBV11-2 with TRBJ2-3; 11 bases align to TRBD2. Germline lookup yields CDR1 SGHAT and CDR2 FQNNGV. The CDR3 is made up of 17 amino acids. Trimming at V came to 1 base and at J to 11 bases, leaving 14 bases not matched to a gene. The CDR3 protein is CASSLVLAGGLGNKQYL. The CDR3 DNA reads TGTGCCAGCAGCTTAGTTTTAGCGGGAGGGCTCGGAAATAAGCAGTATTTG.

On this clonotype: With a much larger clone just one base away, this may be a read error. V is TRBV29-1 and J is TRBJ2-5, with a possible D match to TRBD2 (5 bases). CDR1 SQVTM and CDR2 ANQGSEA come from the germline V gene. The CDR3 runs to 12 residues. V dropped 7 bases and J dropped 2 bases, with 11 bases sitting between them. The DNA of the CDR3 is TGCAGCGCCGCGACTATGCAAGAGACCCAGTACTTC. This sequence encodes CSAATMQETQYF.

To note about this clonotype: Likely a read error: the CDR3 ends without its conserved phenylalanine or tryptophan. This sequence joins TRBV12-3 or TRBV12-4 and TRBJ2-7, with 10 bases fitting TRBD1. The CDR3 runs to 12 residues. The CDR3 sequence: CASSTGQGKQYL. DNA for the CDR3: TGTGCTAGCAGCACGGGACAGGGGAAGCAGTACTTG.

Only a few counts were recorded for this clonotype. Just one base apart from a much larger clone, this may be a read error. V usage is TRBV29-1 and J usage is TRBJ2-4; 9 bases map to TRBD1. Germline V gives CDR1 SQVTM, CDR2 ANQGSEA. This CDR3 region has 13 residues. The CDR3 nucleotides read TGCGGCGTTGAAGCGGACAGGGGTGACATTCAGTACTTC. Translating gives CGVEADRGDIQYF. Full variable domain (rest looked up from reference TRBV29-1 and TRBJ2-4): SAVISQKPSRDICQRGTSLTIQCQVDSQVTMMFWYRQQPGQSLTLIATANQGSEATYESGFVIDKFPISRPNLTFSTLTVSNMSPEDSSIYLCGVEADRGDIQYFGAGTRLSVL.

This clonotype was detected only once. The V and J genes are TRBV28 and TRBJ2-2; D is unresolved. This CDR3 spans 13 amino acids. Deletions cut 2 bases from V and 8 bases from J, with 9 bases between. Per the germline V gene, CDR1 is MDHEN and CDR2 is SYDVKM. CDR3 protein: CASSLQNAGELFF. The DNA for the CDR3 is TGTGCCAGCAGTTTACAGAACGCTGGGGAGCTGTTTTTT.

Note on this clonotype: A read error may account for a junction end that differs from germline. CDR3 sequence (DNA): TGTGCCAGCAGCTCTAACAGGAATTCCTACGAGCAGTGCTTC. This encodes CASSSNRNSYEQCF. This chain uses TRBV11-2 with TRBJ2-7, with D perhaps TRBD1 (5 bases). Germline V gene data show CDR1 as SGHAT and CDR2 as FQNNGV. This CDR3 comprises 14 residues.

Regarding this clonotype: The CDR3 end shows no conserved phenylalanine or tryptophan, and so a read error is likely. The chain is built from TRBV11-2 and TRBJ1-1; 7 positions match TRBD1. This CDR3 contains 16 residues. The V gene's germline CDR1 is SGHAT and CDR2 FQNNGV. V shed 7 bases and J 0 bases; nucleotides not matched to a gene: 11. CDR3 nucleotides: TGTGCCAGCATCCCATCCAGGGGGTCGGTGAACACTGAAGCTTTCTCT. Translated, it gives CASIPSRGSVNTEAFS.

As regards this clonotype: A junction boundary mismatches the germline segment, possibly from a read error. V usage is TRBV10-3 and J usage is TRBJ2-2, with a possible D match to TRBD2 (5 bases). The CDR3 length is 17 residues. Germline V CDR1 and CDR2: ENHRY, SYGVKD. As DNA, the CDR3 is TGTGCCATCAGTGAGTTCGAAGTCGGGCCAGACGCCGGGGAGTTGTTTTTT. As protein: CAISEFEVGPDAGELFF.

The chain recombines TRBV4-1 with TRBJ2-1; D is uncertain. The germline V and J ends were trimmed by 4 bases and 7 bases, with 17 bases remaining between them. Germline CDR1 and CDR2: MGHRA and YSYEKL. This CDR3 is built from 15 residues. The DNA of the CDR3 is TGCGCCAGCAGCCCGCTCGGTAGCAACTATAATGAGCAGTTCTTC. Residues: CASSPLGSNYNEQFF.